This TCR beta chain was observed in a study of cytomegalovirus exposure and HLA in healthy donors. Use of 60 Vbeta and 13 Jbeta primers characterized the PCR. The protocol was immunoSEQ multiplex PCR, while the TCRdb copy is restricted to in-frame clones and leaves out a portion. The data show about 170,000 clones, 75% to 85% seen once. In germline, CDR1 is SNHLY, CDR2 FYNNEI. CDR3 length equals 16 residues. V was pared by 4 bases and J by 10 bases, with 23 bases between. This receptor was taken from a girl aged 2-10 years in good health and CMV-seropositive. The sample was PBMCs. V and J are TRBV2 and TRBJ1-5; D may be TRBD1 (6 bases). CDR3 sequence (DNA): TGTGCCAGCAGTGGGGTTACAGGGTTAACAATCAGCCCCCAGCATTTT. As protein: CASSGVTGLTISPQHF.